Shown below are 20 T cell receptor beta chains from a single sample sequenced in a study of response to subunit inactivated influenza vaccine. TCRdb itself ran the RT-PCR reads through MiXCR, one entry per CDR3 protein. This sample has 650,000 to 800,000 distinct CDR3 sequences, with approximately 13% found just once. This specimen was PBMCs from blood, taken about 14 days before vaccination. All receptors come from a middle-aged man who received an inactivated influenza vaccine.

This clonotype occurred a few times. V usage is TRBV10-3 and J usage is TRBJ2-1; D perhaps matches TRBD2 (6 bases). Germline V gives CDR1 ENHRY, CDR2 SYGVKD. The CDR3 totals 15 residues. The V end lost 4 bases, the J end lost 3 bases, and 13 bases lay between the germline ends. The CDR3 region is CAISAQDYDYNEQFF. The CDR3 DNA follows: TGTGCCATCAGTGCCCAGGACTACGACTACAATGAGCAGTTCTTC.

V usage is TRBV11-1 and J usage is TRBJ1-2; TRBD1 is a possible D gene (6 bases). With 8 bases removed from V and 5 bases from J, the gap between germline ends came to 27 bases. The germline CDR1 and CDR2 sequences are SGHAT and FQDESV (reference sequence). CDR3 length equals 17 residues. The CDR3 here is CASGGVIGAAFEYGYTF. CDR3 sequence (DNA): TGTGCCAGCGGGGGCGTGATCGGGGCCGCTTTCGAGTATGGCTACACCTTC.

This clonotype showed up just once. V gene TRBV11-1 combines with J gene TRBJ2-1, with D perhaps matching TRBD2 (6 bases). This CDR3 spans 21 amino acids. Germline-derived CDR1 and CDR2 are SGHAT and FQDESV (reference sequence). Trimming removed 5 bases from V and 0 bases from J, with 29 bases in between. Here the CDR3 DNA reads TGTGCCAGCAGCCCTCCAAGGGTTCGGACTAACTACTTAAGCTCCTACAATGAGCAGTTCTTC. Its translation is CASSPPRVRTNYLSSYNEQFF.

This clonotype was seen ten or more times. The V and J genes are TRBV12-3 or TRBV12-4 and TRBJ2-7; D not resolved. CDR3 size: 12 residues. V was clipped by 6 bases and J by 3 bases, with 9 bases between them. The CDR3 bases are TGTGCCAGCAGCCAAGACGGCTACGAGCAGTACTTC. Amino acids: CASSQDGYEQYF.

The chain uses TRBV7-2 and TRBJ2-7; D is ambiguous. Germline V gene data show CDR1 as SGHTA and CDR2 as FQGNSA. V lost 6 bases and J lost 4, with 16 bases in between. The CDR3 contains 14 residues. CDR3 bases: TGTGCCAGCAGTCCGATCGGAGCGCCTTACGAGCAGTACTTC. This codes for CASSPIGAPYEQYF.

This clonotype was seen a handful of times. The chain joins TRBV6-2 or TRBV6-3 to TRBJ2-3, with D perhaps matching TRBD1 (6 bases). Trimming took off 6 bases at V and 4 bases at J, with 11 bases between the two ends. CDR3 length: 13 amino acids. Per the germline V gene, CDR1 is MNHEY and CDR2 is SVGEGT. The DNA of the CDR3 is TGTGCCAGCAGGCTACAGGGTGCAGATACGCAGTATTTT. Its translation is CASRLQGADTQYF.

This chain joins TRBV5-1 and TRBJ1-1; 10 nucleotides match TRBD1. CDR1 and CDR2 (germline): SGHRS, YFSETQ. V dropped 6 bases and J dropped 3; count of bases not matched to a gene: 5. The CDR3 runs to 14 residues. The CDR3 region has the DNA TGCGCCAGCACCACGACAGGGGGCTACACTGAAGCTTTCTTT. Its protein product is CASTTTGGYTEAFF.

Many counts were recorded for this clonotype. The V gene is TRBV20-1, the J gene TRBJ1-1, with D hard to call. V was trimmed by 6 bases and J by 1 base, leaving 9 bases between them. CDR1 DFQATT and CDR2 SNEGSKA come from the germline V gene (reference sequence). This CDR3 has 12 residues. The CDR3 region is CSAPDWNTEAFF. For the CDR3, the DNA is TGCAGTGCCCCGGACTGGAACACTGAAGCTTTCTTT.

The V gene is TRBV4-3, the J gene TRBJ2-1, with a weak D call TRBD1 (5 bases). The CDR3 sequence is 14 residues long. The germline CDR1 and CDR2 sequences are LGHNA and YSLEER. The V end was cut by 0 bases, the J end by 9 bases, with 12 bases between. CDR3 DNA: TGCGCCAGCAGCCAAGATTTCAGGGTCCCTGAGCAGTTCTTC. This encodes CASSQDFRVPEQFF.

This clonotype has a handful of counts. The V and J genes are TRBV5-1 and TRBJ2-7; 10 positions match TRBD2. The CDR3 has 16 amino acids. J was trimmed by 5 bases and V by 0 bases; bases with no gene match: 8. Germline CDR1 and CDR2: SGHRS and YFSETQ. This CDR3 is CASSLEGTSVTHEQYF. The DNA of the CDR3 is TGCGCCAGCAGCTTGGAAGGGACTAGCGTAACCCACGAGCAGTACTTC.

This clonotype has only a few counts. The chain employs TRBV29-1 and TRBJ2-3, with a tentative D call TRBD2 (6 bases). Trimming stripped 4 bases from V and 5 bases from J, with 22 bases between. Germline values: CDR1 SQVTM, CDR2 ANQGSEA. The CDR3 extends over 16 amino acids. The CDR3 region is CSVGSDRPGVRDTQYF. The DNA of the CDR3 is TGCAGCGTTGGCTCCGACCGTCCGGGGGTAAGAGATACGCAGTATTTT.

This clonotype was seen more than once but under ten times. V is TRBV7-8 and J is TRBJ1-2; weak D call: TRBD1 (6 bases). Germline V gene data show CDR1 as SGHVS and CDR2 as FQNEAQ. The V gene lost 2 bases and the J gene lost 7 bases, with 20 bases spanning the gap. The CDR3 runs 16 residues. The DNA for the CDR3 is TGTGCCAGCAGCTTATTGATTAGCGGGGGCGCGGGTGGCTACACCTTC. As protein: CASSLLISGGAGGYTF.

In its sample, this clonotype was seen a few times. The chain is built from TRBV6-2 or TRBV6-3 and TRBJ2-2; 13 nucleotides line up with TRBD2. CDR1 and CDR2 (germline): MNHEY, SVGEGT. The length of the CDR3 is 17 residues. V was clipped by 6 bases and J by 1 base; unmatched bases: 5. CDR3 bases: TGTGCCAGCAGCAGGACTAGCGGGAGAGAGAACACCGGGGAGCTGTTTTTT. Translated, it gives CASSRTSGRENTGELFF.

This clonotype has a handful of counts. The chain couples TRBV20-1 to TRBJ1-5, with 9 positions matching TRBD1. This CDR3 region has 14 residues. J lost 6 bases, V lost 3 bases, and 6 bases had no gene match. Germline assignment: CDR1 DFQATT and CDR2 SNEGSKA (reference sequence). The CDR3 sequence: CSARRGQGSQPQHF. DNA of the CDR3: TGCAGTGCTAGGCGGGGACAGGGAAGTCAGCCCCAGCATTTT.

The chain combines TRBV13 with TRBJ2-7; the match to TRBD2 covers 11 bases. CDR3 length: 16 amino acids. V lost 7 bases to trimming and J lost 3 bases; unmatched junction nucleotides: 11. Germline V gene data show CDR1 as PRHDT and CDR2 as FYEKMQ (reference sequence). CDR3 residues: CASTYRASGRNYEQYF. In DNA, the CDR3 is TGTGCCAGCACCTACCGGGCTAGCGGGAGGAACTACGAGCAGTACTTC.

This clonotype was seen a handful of times. This sequence joins TRBV7-6 and TRBJ2-3; D uncertain. The CDR3 extends over 15 amino acids. Germline V gene sequence: CDR1 SGHVS, CDR2 FNYEAQ. V shed 3 bases and J shed 0 bases, with 10 bases lying between them. The CDR3 protein is CASSFTARSTDTQYF. The CDR3 DNA is TGTGCCAGCAGCTTTACTGCGCGTAGCACAGATACGCAGTATTTT.

This clonotype was counted only a few times. CDR3 coding DNA: TGTGCCAGCAGCTTGACACAGGGAGGAACTGGAAACACCATATATTTT. Its translation: CASSLTQGGTGNTIYF. V usage is TRBV11-2 and J usage is TRBJ1-3; D is possibly TRBD1 (6 bases). This CDR3 has 16 residues. Trimming stripped 3 bases from V and 2 bases from J, with 14 bases between. The V gene's germline CDR1 is SGHAT and CDR2 FQNNGV. The whole variable domain, filled in from reference TRBV11-2 and TRBJ1-3, reads EAGVAQSPRYKIIEKRQSVAFWCNPISGHATLYWYQQILGQGPKLLIQFQNNGVVDDSQLPKDRFSAERLKGVDSTLKIQPAKLEDSAVYLCASSLTQGGTGNTIYFGEGSWLTVV.

This clonotype appeared many times. This sequence joins TRBV29-1 and TRBJ2-4; 11 nucleotides match TRBD1. The CDR3 contains 15 residues. The germline V gene has CDR1 SQVTM and CDR2 ANQGSEA. Trimming cost V 0 bases and J 3 bases; bases outside gene matches: 1. CDR3 sequence: CSVEDGTGGKNIQYF. In DNA, the CDR3 is TGCAGCGTTGAAGATGGGACAGGGGGCAAAAACATTCAGTACTTC.

This clonotype came up a few times. The chain recombines TRBV11-2 with TRBJ1-3; TRBD1 might be the D (6 bases). Trimming cost V 5 bases and J 5 bases, with 10 bases left between them. The CDR3 is 13 residues long. Per the germline V gene, CDR1 is SGHAT and CDR2 is FQNNGV. The CDR3, as DNA: TGTGCCAGCAGCACCGGGACACGAAACACCATATATTTT. Translated, it gives CASSTGTRNTIYF.

This clonotype was detected only a few times. This chain joins TRBV12-3 or TRBV12-4 and TRBJ2-7; 12 nucleotides agree with TRBD1. Trimming at V came to 5 bases and at J to 1 base, leaving 6 bases not matched to a gene. This CDR3 is built from 16 residues. This chain's CDR3 is CASSPGQGAISYEQYF. CDR3 bases: TGTGCCAGCAGTCCGGGACAGGGGGCCATATCCTACGAGCAGTACTTC.